This T cell receptor (beta chain) is drawn from a study of metastatic and nonmetastatic thyroid tumors. TCRdb called clones again from the PCR reads with MiXCR. Counted here are just over 14,000 clones, 3% to 4.5% occurring once; the ten biggest clones make up roughly 26%. In this sample, this clone turned up a few times. V shed 1 base and J 3 bases; nucleotides not matched to a gene: 0. The CDR3 runs 15 residues. In germline, CDR1 is MNHNS, CDR2 SASEGT. Every patient was untreated before thyroid surgery. The receptor was isolated from a female donor with papillary thyroid cancer or a benign thyroid nodule (not recorded which). Some clones in this sample may be carry-over from other donors' samples. The V call is TRBV6-1, the J call TRBJ2-2; 9 nucleotides agree with TRBD1. Sequences were obtained from tumor tissue. The CDR3 loop reads CASSEGTGDTGELFF. CDR3 nucleotides: TGTGCCAGCAGTGAAGGGACAGGGGACACCGGGGAGCTGTTTTTT.